This TCR beta chain was sequenced for a study of CD8+ T cells in alopecia areata. On the study more broadly: Treated patients were dosed with oral tofacitinib, taking 5 to 10 mg twice daily.

Study findings and constraints: Researchers reported that TCR sharing among patients proved less clear than in mice, possibly HLA-linked. Scalp and blood samples kept many expanded lesional clones throughout tofacitinib.

Germline CDR1 reads SGDLS; CDR2 reads YYNGEE. The CDR3 loop spans 14 amino acids. V lost 4 bases, J lost 4 bases, and 14 bases lay in between. This clone occurred a few times. What it binds is unknown. Treatment reported: oral pan-JAK inhibitor, 5-10 mg twice daily. Lesional scalp punch biopsies and peripheral blood came from alopecia areata patients. cDNA prepared by RNA extraction and subsequent reverse transcription served as the template for sequencing. Produced via immunoSEQ multiplex PCR; TCRdb's table is partial and in-frame only. The data contain about 110,000 clones, approximately 55% of them seen just once; the ten biggest clones take up 3% to 4%.

The chain carries TRBV9 and TRBJ2-5; D uncertain. This receptor was obtained from a human donor with alopecia areata. This sample comprised CD4+ T cells sorted from blood, obtained at week 24, from a patient treated with tofacitinib. CDR3 in amino acids: CASSSNTLGETQYF. The CDR3 nucleotides are TGTGCCAGCAGCTCCAACACTTTGGGAGAGACCCAGTACTTC.